The 32 T cell receptor beta chains below all came from one sample that was sequenced in a study of T cell responses to AZD1222 COVID-19 vaccine. TCRdb's copy holds only in-frame clones and misses some; the assay was immunoSEQ multiplex PCR. The repertoire holds around 80,000 clones, about 85% seen once, with 1.3% in the top ten. The sample consisted of peripheral blood, taken 28 days after the second AZD1222 dose. The origin of the receptors is an adult who received the AZD1222 COVID-19 vaccine.

V gene TRBV9 combines with J gene TRBJ2-7; no reliable D call. The CDR3 loop spans 14 amino acids. The germline gives CDR1 SGDLS, CDR2 YYNGEE. V was cut by 1 base and J by 2 bases, with 10 bases left in between. The CDR3 here is CASSVSPRAYEQYF. The CDR3 nucleotides read TGTGCCAGCAGCGTAAGCCCCCGGGCCTACGAGCAGTACTTC.

The chain uses TRBV7-9 and TRBJ2-2; D ambiguous. This CDR3 has 14 amino acids. Germline assignment: CDR1 SEHNR and CDR2 FQNEAQ (reference sequence). V lost 2 bases, J lost 0 bases, and 4 bases lay in between. The CDR3 nucleotides are TGTGCCAGCAGCTTACGGCCGAACACCGGGGAGCTGTTTTTT. Translated, it gives CASSLRPNTGELFF.

CDR3 residues: CASSVSRGNYGYTF. The CDR3, as DNA: TGTGCCAGCAGTGTTTCCAGGGGAAACTATGGCTACACCTTC. The V gene is TRBV2, the J gene TRBJ1-2; maybe TRBD1 (6 bases). Trimming stripped 4 bases from V and 2 bases from J, with 11 bases between. From germline, CDR1 is SNHLY and CDR2 FYNNEI. The CDR3 length is 14 residues.

This chain joins TRBV15 and TRBJ1-2; D ambiguous. Germline assignment: CDR1 LNHNV and CDR2 YYDKDF (reference sequence). Trimming took 0 bases from V and 4 from J, leaving 12 bases between them. The CDR3 sequence is 15 residues long. This CDR3 is CATSRELMGSYGYTF. In DNA form, the CDR3 reads TGTGCCACCAGCAGAGAATTGATGGGGAGCTATGGCTACACCTTC.

The V and J genes are TRBV19 and TRBJ1-2; D uncertain. Trimming took 3 bases from V and 3 from J, leaving 11 bases between them. This CDR3 has 14 residues. Germline V gives CDR1 LNHDA, CDR2 SQIVND (reference sequence). In DNA, the CDR3 is TGTGCCAGTAGTATGCGGGGAGGTTACTATGGCTACACCTTC. It specifies CASSMRGGYYGYTF.

This chain links TRBV11-2 with TRBJ1-5; 7 positions match TRBD1. Germline values: CDR1 SGHAT, CDR2 FQNNGV. J gave up 7 bases and V 4 bases, and 4 bases lay outside the gene matches. The CDR3 sequence is 13 residues long. As DNA, the CDR3 is TGTGCCAGCAGCTCGCAGGGGGGACAGCCCCAGCATTTT. Protein: CASSSQGGQPQHF.

For the CDR3, the DNA is TGTGCCAGCAGTTTTTGGGGGCTGAACACTGAAGCTTTCTTT. It translates to CASSFWGLNTEAFF. The chain couples TRBV6-5 to TRBJ1-1; possibly TRBD1 for D (6 bases). The CDR3 is made up of 14 amino acids. Between the trimmed V and J ends, which lost 4 bases and 0 bases, there was a span of 9 bases. Germline V gene sequence: CDR1 MNHEY, CDR2 SVGAGI.

This clone occurred once. The rearrangement uses TRBV10-3 and TRBJ1-1; D unresolved. V was shortened by 1 base and J by 7 bases, with 7 bases between the two germline ends. The germline V gene encodes CDR1 ENHRY and CDR2 SYGVKD. This CDR3 has 12 residues. CDR3 residues: CAISELAVEAFF. In DNA, the CDR3 is TGTGCCATCAGTGAGTTGGCAGTTGAAGCTTTCTTT.

The V gene is TRBV7-6, the J gene TRBJ1-1; perhaps TRBD1 as D (5 bases). Germline CDR1 reads SGHVS; CDR2 reads FNYEAQ. V was pared by 5 bases and J by 1 base, with 11 bases between. CDR3 length: 14 residues. The CDR3: CASSTGLQNTEAFF. Here the CDR3 DNA reads TGTGCCAGCAGCACGGGACTTCAGAACACTGAAGCTTTCTTT.

The J gene is TRBJ1-1, the V gene TRBV7-9, with D perhaps TRBD1 (6 bases). V lost 1 base, J lost 3 bases, and 15 bases lay in between. CDR3 length: 16 residues. Germline CDR1 reads SEHNR; CDR2 reads FQNEAQ (reference sequence). The CDR3 spells CASSLGRGQLHTEAFF. The CDR3, as DNA: TGTGCCAGCAGCTTAGGACGTGGACAGCTCCACACTGAAGCTTTCTTT.

V gene TRBV7-9 combines with J gene TRBJ1-2; 9 positions agree with TRBD1. Per germline, CDR1 SEHNR and CDR2 FQNEAQ (reference sequence). J gave up 6 bases and V 8 bases, and 13 bases lay outside the gene matches. This CDR3 is built from 15 residues. The CDR3: CASRWTGALGDGYTF. The CDR3 bases are TGTGCCAGCCGCTGGACAGGGGCCCTCGGAGATGGCTACACCTTC. The complete variable domain, with remaining parts taken from reference TRBV7-9 and TRBJ1-2, reads DTGVSQNPRHKITKRGQNVTFRCDPISEHNRLYWYRQTLGQGPEFLTYFQNEAQLEKSRLLSDRFSAERPKGSFSTLEIQRTEQGDSAMYLCASRWTGALGDGYTFGSGTRLTVV.

This clone showed up just once. The chain links TRBV5-4 to TRBJ2-5; 10 positions match TRBD2. Trimming removed 4 bases from V and 5 bases from J; junction bases left unmatched: 11. Germline CDR1 is SGHNT and CDR2 is YYREEE (reference sequence). There are 16 residues in the CDR3. DNA for the CDR3: TGTGCCAGCAGCCCGATAGCGGGAGGTGTTGGTGAGACCCAGTACTTC. Translated: CASSPIAGGVGETQYF. Drawing the rest from reference TRBV5-4 and TRBJ2-5, the complete variable domain is ETGVTQSPTHLIKTRGQQVTLRCSSQSGHNTVSWYQQALGQGPQFIFQYYREEENGRGNFPPRFSGLQFPNYSSELNVNALELDDSALYLCASSPIAGGVGETQYFGPGTRLLVL.

V is TRBV5-1 and J is TRBJ2-3; TRBD2 matches at 12 bases. The junction had 7 bases not matched to a gene; V was cut back by 2 bases and J by 0 bases. Germline V gene lookup returns CDR1 SGHRS and CDR2 YFSETQ. The CDR3 has 18 amino acids. CDR3 sequence: CASSFGLAGPLSTDTQYF. CDR3 in DNA: TGCGCCAGCAGCTTCGGACTAGCGGGACCCCTTAGCACAGATACGCAGTATTTT.

The chain couples TRBV27 to TRBJ1-1, with TRBD1 identical over 7 bases. Germline V lookup: CDR1 MNHEY, CDR2 SMNVEV (reference sequence). V was clipped by 0 bases and J by 3 bases; unmatched bases: 4. CDR3 length equals 15 residues. Here the CDR3 DNA reads TGTGCCAGCAGTTTATCAAAGACAGGGCACACTGAAGCTTTCTTT. This codes for CASSLSKTGHTEAFF.

The CDR3 sequence: CASSVYGMEGRSSGNTIYF. DNA of the CDR3: TGTGCCAGCAGTGTATATGGGATGGAGGGACGCTCCTCTGGAAACACCATATATTTT. The rearrangement links TRBV2 to TRBJ1-3, with D perhaps matching TRBD1 (5 bases). The germline V gene has CDR1 SNHLY and CDR2 FYNNEI. V lost 4 bases and J 0 bases, leaving 22 bases between the germline ends. This CDR3 is 19 amino acids long.

The rearrangement joins TRBV4-3 to TRBJ2-1; no clear D. From germline, CDR1 is LGHNA and CDR2 YSLEER. The CDR3 covers 15 residues. Trimming took off 0 bases at V and 3 bases at J, with 9 bases between the two ends. The CDR3 is CASSQDRANYNEQFF. The CDR3 nucleotides read TGCGCCAGCAGCCAAGATCGGGCGAACTACAATGAGCAGTTCTTC.

V is TRBV9 and J is TRBJ1-1, with D possibly being TRBD1 (5 bases). Germline V gene data show CDR1 as SGDLS and CDR2 as YYNGEE. The CDR3 loop spans 14 amino acids. V shed 0 bases and J shed 1 base, with 7 bases lying between them. This chain's CDR3 is CASSVGRANTEAFF. The CDR3 region has the DNA TGTGCCAGCAGCGTAGGCAGGGCGAACACTGAAGCTTTCTTT.

The J gene is TRBJ1-5, the V gene TRBV5-6; weak D call: TRBD1 (6 bases). Germline V gene data show CDR1 as SGHDT and CDR2 as YYEEEE. V lost 3 bases and J lost 3, with 10 bases in between. CDR3 length: 14 amino acids. CDR3 protein: CASSYRGANQPQHF. CDR3 nucleotides: TGTGCCAGCAGCTATCGGGGGGCCAATCAGCCCCAGCATTTT.

The chain links TRBV29-1 to TRBJ1-4; D call uncertain. V was cut by 6 bases and J by 8 bases, with 16 bases left in between. From germline, CDR1 is SQVTM and CDR2 ANQGSEA. The CDR3 contains 13 residues. The CDR3 sequence: CSVVLDLREKLFF. The CDR3 nucleotides are TGCAGCGTAGTACTTGACCTGCGGGAAAAACTGTTTTTT.

The count of this clone is one. This rearrangement joins TRBV5-6 to TRBJ1-3; D unresolved. The V end was cut by 2 bases, the J end by 0 bases, with 18 bases between. In germline, CDR1 is SGHDT, CDR2 YYEEEE. CDR3 length equals 18 residues. The CDR3 is CASSFSWDVVGSGNTIYF. Written as DNA, the CDR3 is TGTGCCAGCAGCTTCTCCTGGGATGTTGTGGGCTCTGGAAACACCATATATTTT. Combining the CDR3 with reference TRBV5-6 and TRBJ1-3 gives the whole variable domain DAGVTQSPTHLIKTRGQQVTLRCSPKSGHDTVSWYQQALGQGPQFIFQYYEEEERQRGNFPDRFSGHQFPNYSSELNVNALLLGDSALYLCASSFSWDVVGSGNTIYFGEGSWLTVV.

The rearrangement links TRBV18 to TRBJ2-1, with 11 bases fitting TRBD2. Trimming at V came to 3 bases and at J to 8 bases, leaving 9 bases not matched to a gene. The CDR3 totals 16 residues. CDR1 and CDR2 (germline): KGHSH, LQKENI. CDR3 region: CASSPNLAGGRDEQFF. Here the CDR3 DNA reads TGTGCCAGCTCACCCAACCTAGCGGGAGGCCGTGATGAGCAGTTCTTC.

The gene calls are TRBV7-3 and TRBJ2-1; D may match TRBD1 or TRBD2 (5 bases each). This CDR3 spans 15 amino acids. V lost 4 bases to trimming and J lost 5 bases, with 15 bases between them. Germline CDR1 reads SGHTA; CDR2 reads FQGTGA. CDR3 in amino acids: CASSSGWDDHNEQFF. CDR3 bases: TGTGCCAGCAGCTCGGGATGGGACGACCACAATGAGCAGTTCTTC.

This chain uses TRBV7-2 with TRBJ1-6; 9 bases match TRBD1. With V trimmed by 1 base and J by 7 bases, 8 bases remained unmatched. Germline CDR1 and CDR2: SGHTA and FQGNSA. The CDR3 totals 17 residues. The CDR3 coding sequence is TGTGCCAGCAGCTTAGTGGGGACAGGGTTGGCGAATTCACCCCTCCACTTT. It translates to CASSLVGTGLANSPLHF.

This clone appeared a few times. The V and J genes are TRBV9 and TRBJ2-2; 9 bases line up with TRBD1. Germline V CDR1 and CDR2: SGDLS, YYNGEE. Trimming took 3 bases from V and 0 from J; bases not matched to a gene: 3. This CDR3 has 16 residues. CDR3 amino acids: CASSAGTGSNTGELFF. Here the CDR3 DNA reads TGTGCCAGCAGCGCTGGGACAGGGTCGAACACCGGGGAGCTGTTTTTT.

V usage is TRBV20-1 and J usage is TRBJ1-2; 7 positions agree with TRBD1. Germline CDR1 reads DFQATT; CDR2 reads SNEGSKA (reference sequence). V lost 3 bases and J lost 8; bases outside the gene matches: 3. This CDR3 spans 11 amino acids. CDR3 loop: CSARTQGGYTF. The DNA for the CDR3 is TGCAGTGCTAGGACACAGGGGGGCTACACCTTC.

This clone was seen only a few times. The rearrangement links TRBV11-2 to TRBJ1-6, with D hard to call. This CDR3 is built from 15 residues. CDR1 SGHAT and CDR2 FQNNGV come from the germline V gene. V gave up 5 bases and J gave up 7 bases, with 15 bases separating them. CDR3 loop: CASSPPRIKNSPLHF. CDR3 nucleotides: TGTGCCAGCAGCCCCCCCAGGATTAAAAATTCACCCCTCCACTTT.

This chain joins TRBV6-5 and TRBJ1-2; weak D call: TRBD1 (5 bases). The CDR3 runs 14 residues. From germline, CDR1 is MNHEY and CDR2 SVGAGI. V lost 11 bases and J 0 bases, leaving 16 bases between the germline ends. CDR3: CAGIGGASNYGYTF. The DNA for the CDR3 is TGTGCCGGTATTGGAGGGGCCTCTAACTATGGCTACACCTTC.

CDR3 loop: CASWTSGEYNEQFF. The CDR3 nucleotides read TGTGCCAGCTGGACTAGCGGAGAATACAATGAGCAGTTCTTC. The gene calls are TRBV2 and TRBJ2-1; TRBD2 matches at 10 bases. The length of the CDR3 is 14 residues. Per the germline V gene, CDR1 is SNHLY and CDR2 is FYNNEI. The V gene end was trimmed by 8 bases and the J gene end by 4 bases; junction bases not matched to a gene: 5.

J is TRBJ1-5 and V is TRBV7-9; D perhaps matches TRBD1 (6 bases). Trimming shortened V by 6 bases and J by 6 bases, and 12 bases separated the two germline ends. CDR1 is SEHNR and CDR2 is FQNEAQ in the germline V gene (reference sequence). This CDR3 is 13 amino acids long. Here the CDR3 DNA reads TGTGCCAGCAGTGCGGGGGCGGTTCAGCCCCAGCATTTT. Translation: CASSAGAVQPQHF.

The chain joins TRBV30 to TRBJ2-2; TRBD2 matches at 11 bases. This CDR3 has 15 amino acids. Germline lookup yields CDR1 GTSNPN and CDR2 SVGIG (reference sequence). The J segment lost 2 bases and the V segment lost 4 bases, leaving 3 bases of the junction unmatched. CDR3 coding DNA: TGTGCCTGGACGCGACTAGCGGGAAACACCGGGGAGCTGTTTTTT. Translated, it gives CAWTRLAGNTGELFF. The complete variable domain, with remaining parts taken from reference TRBV30 and TRBJ2-2, reads SQTIHQWPATLVQPVGSPLSLECTVEGTSNPNLYWYRQAAGRGLQLLFYSVGIGQISSEVPQNLSASRPQDRQFILSSKKLLLSDSGFYLCAWTRLAGNTGELFFGEGSRLTVL.

The rearrangement uses TRBV10-3 and TRBJ1-2, with 9 bases fitting TRBD1. The ends lost 4 bases at V and 6 bases at J; junction bases unmatched: 3. Germline V gene lookup returns CDR1 ENHRY and CDR2 SYGVKD. This CDR3 comprises 13 residues. This chain's CDR3 is CAISGRQGDGYTF. The CDR3 coding sequence is TGTGCCATCAGTGGCCGACAGGGGGATGGCTACACCTTC.

The chain carries TRBV19 and TRBJ1-2, with 8 bases aligning to TRBD1. V shed 9 bases and J 4 bases; nucleotides not matched to a gene: 7. This CDR3 comprises 13 residues. Germline CDR1 is LNHDA and CDR2 is SQIVND (reference sequence). CDR3 in DNA: TGTGCCAGCTCACAGGGGGTGGGCTATGGCTACACCTTC. It specifies CASSQGVGYGYTF.